In this sample, the clone carrying this T cell receptor (beta chain) turned up a few times. TCRdb independently ran MiXCR on the RT-PCR reads; one entry per CDR3 protein. The repertoire holds 70,000 to 75,000 distinct CDR3 sequences, more than 25% seen once, with roughly 29% in the top ten. The data are from a study of patients and donors after allogeneic stem cell transplantation. Sample: blood, either unsorted or a sorted T cell fraction (not recorded which). The clonotype comes from a human donor who was either an allogeneic HSCT recipient or a stem cell or donor lymphocyte infusion donor (not recorded which). It is not recorded whose cells these are; they may come from a transplant donor.

The CDR3 here is CASSQIGGKNTEAFF. For the CDR3, the DNA is TGCGCCAGCAGCCAAATTGGCGGGAAGAACACTGAAGCTTTCTTT. J is TRBJ1-1 and V is TRBV4-1; no clear D. This CDR3 spans 15 amino acids. CDR1 MGHRA and CDR2 YSYEKL come from the germline V gene. Trimming removed 2 bases at V and 1 base at J, with 11 bases between.